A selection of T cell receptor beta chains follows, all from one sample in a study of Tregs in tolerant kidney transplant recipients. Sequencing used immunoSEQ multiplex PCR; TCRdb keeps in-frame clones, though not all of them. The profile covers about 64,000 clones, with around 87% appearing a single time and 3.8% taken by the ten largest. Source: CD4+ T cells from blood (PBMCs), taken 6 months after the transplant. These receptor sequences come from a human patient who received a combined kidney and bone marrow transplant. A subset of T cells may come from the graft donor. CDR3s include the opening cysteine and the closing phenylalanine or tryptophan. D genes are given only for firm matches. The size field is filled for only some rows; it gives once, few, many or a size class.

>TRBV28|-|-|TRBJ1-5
TGTGCCAGCAGTTTATTTCCCGGGATAGTAAGCAATCAGCCCCAGCATTTT
CASSLFPGIVSNQPQHF
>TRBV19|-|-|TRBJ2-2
TGTGCCACCAAAGGAGGGGCAACCGGGGAGCTGTTTTTT
CATKGGATGELFF
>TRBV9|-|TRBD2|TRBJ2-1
TGTGCCAGCAGCGTTGAAGTAGCGGGGGGGAGGTACAATGAGCAGTTCTTC
CASSVEVAGGRYNEQFF
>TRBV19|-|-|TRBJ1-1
TGTGCCAGTAGTATAATTCAGGTCGCCCCCTTCAACACTGAAGCTTTCTTT
CASSIIQVAPFNTEAFF
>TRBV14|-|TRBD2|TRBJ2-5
TGTGCCAGCAGCCCTTTGCTAGCGGTGGGAGAGACCCAGTACTTC
CASSPLLAVGETQYF
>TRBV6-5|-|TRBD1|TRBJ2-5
TGTGCCAGCAGTTTTACGGGCAGGGACAGGGAGACCCAGTACTTC
CASSFTGRDRETQYF
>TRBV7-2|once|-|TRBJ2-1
TGTGCCAGCAGCTTAGCGCTTAAAGCCAATGAGCAGTTCTTC
CASSLALKANEQFF
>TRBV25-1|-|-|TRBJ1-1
TGTGCCAGCAGTGAATCTCGGCTCTCTCGGGACACTGAAGCTTTCTTT
CASSESRLSRDTEAFF
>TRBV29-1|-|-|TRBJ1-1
TGCAGCGTGGTGACAAGTTTCAAAAACACTGAAGCTTTCTTT
CSVVTSFKNTEAFF
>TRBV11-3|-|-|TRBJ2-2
TGTGCCAGCAGCTTCGACTCTAACACCGGGGAGCTGTTTTTT
CASSFDSNTGELFF
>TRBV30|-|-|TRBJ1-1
TGTGCCTGGAGTTCCAGATCGTGGCTGAGGGGAGGTCGGAACACTGAAGCTTTCTTT
CAWSSRSWLRGGRNTEAFF
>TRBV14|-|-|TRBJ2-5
TGTGCCAGCAGCCGGGGCTGGGAGACCCAGTACTTC
CASSRGWETQYF
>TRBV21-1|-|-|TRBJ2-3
TGTGCCAGCAGCAAACGGGACGGGACTAACACAGATACGCAGTATTTT
CASSKRDGTNTDTQYF
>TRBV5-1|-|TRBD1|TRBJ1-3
TGCGCCAGCAGCTTGGCCAGGGGGCCTGGAAACACCATATATTTT
CASSLARGPGNTIYF
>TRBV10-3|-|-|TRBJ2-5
TGTGCCATCAGTGTCGGAGGATTGCAAGAGACCCAGTACTTC
CAISVGGLQETQYF
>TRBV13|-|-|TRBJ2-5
TGTGCCAGCAGCCGCCCTAGCCGGGAGACCCAGTACTTC
CASSRPSRETQYF
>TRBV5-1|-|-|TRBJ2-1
TGCGCCAGCAGCTTGCCTTACAATGAGCAGTTCTTC
CASSLPYNEQFF
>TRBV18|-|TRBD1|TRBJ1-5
TGTGCCAGCTCACGACAGGGGTCTCGCAATCAGCCCCAGCATTTT
CASSRQGSRNQPQHF
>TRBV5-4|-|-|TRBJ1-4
TGTGCCAGCAGCTTTTCAGGCAGGGAAGATGAAAAACTGTTTTTT
CASSFSGREDEKLFF
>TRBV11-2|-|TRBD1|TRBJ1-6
TGTGCCAGCAGCTTGCGGACAGGGGGAGGATCCCTCCACTTT
CASSLRTGGGSLHF
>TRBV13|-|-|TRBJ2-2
TGTGCCAGCAGCTTAAACATGGCTACCGGGGAGCTGTTTTTT
CASSLNMATGELFF
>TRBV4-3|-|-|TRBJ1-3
TGCGCCAGCAGCCAAAGCGCGGGCTCTGGAAACACCATATATTTT
CASSQSAGSGNTIYF
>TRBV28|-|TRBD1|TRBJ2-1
TGTGCCAGCAACGAACCGGGACAGGGCATGGATGAGCAGTTCTTC
CASNEPGQGMDEQFF
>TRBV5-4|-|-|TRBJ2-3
TGTGCCAGCAGCTTGGGCCAGAGCACAGATACGCAGTATTTT
CASSLGQSTDTQYF
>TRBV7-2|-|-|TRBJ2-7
TGTGCCAGCAGCTCCCCCCGCGGGCCTGGCGGGTACGAGCAGTACTTC
CASSSPRGPGGYEQYF
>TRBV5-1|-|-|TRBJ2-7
TGCGCCAGCAGCTTGGAGGGGGTAGATGCGGGCGAGCAGTACTTC
CASSLEGVDAGEQYF
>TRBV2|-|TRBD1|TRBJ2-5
TGTGCCAGCAGCCCCGACAGGGGACGAGAGACCCAGTACTTC
CASSPDRGRETQYF
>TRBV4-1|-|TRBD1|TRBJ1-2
TGCGCCAGCAGCACGACCAGATTGGGACAGGGGCTCTATGGCTACACCTTC
CASSTTRLGQGLYGYTF
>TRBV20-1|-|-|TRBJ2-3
TGCAGTGCGGGCCAGCCGGATACGCAGTATTTT
CSAGQPDTQYF
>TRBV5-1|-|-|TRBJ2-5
TGCGCCAGCAGCTTGGCCGGCGACAGGCAAGAGACCCAGTACTTC
CASSLAGDRQETQYF
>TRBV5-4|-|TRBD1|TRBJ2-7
TGTGCCAGCAGCCGCGGGACAGGGAAAATCTACGAGCAGTACTTC
CASSRGTGKIYEQYF
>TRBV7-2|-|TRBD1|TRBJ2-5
TGTGCCAGCAGCGGACGGGCGCAGGGGGTTGAGACCCAGTACTTC
CASSGRAQGVETQYF
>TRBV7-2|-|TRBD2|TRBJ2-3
TGTGCCAGCAGCTTAGGACTAGCGGGAGGCGCGGCAGATACGCAGTATTTT
CASSLGLAGGAADTQYF
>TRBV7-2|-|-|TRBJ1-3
TGTGCCAGCACCTCAGTAGGGGGAATTGGAAACACCATATATTTT
CASTSVGGIGNTIYF
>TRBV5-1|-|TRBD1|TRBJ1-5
TGCGCCAGCAGCGGGGACAGGTTGGATCAGCCCCAGCATTTT
CASSGDRLDQPQHF
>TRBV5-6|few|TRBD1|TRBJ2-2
TGTGCCAGCAGCTTGGGGGGACAGGTCTACATATATACCGGGGAGCTGTTTTTT
CASSLGGQVYIYTGELFF
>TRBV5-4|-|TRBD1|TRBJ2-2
TGTGCCAGCAGAGCTGGACAGGGGAGGAACACCGGGGAGCTGTTTTTT
CASRAGQGRNTGELFF
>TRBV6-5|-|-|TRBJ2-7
TGTGCCAGCAGCTCAATGGCCGACTACGAGCAGTACTTC
CASSSMADYEQYF
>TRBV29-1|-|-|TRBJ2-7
TGCAGCGTGACACCAATAACACCACAGGGTAATCAGCTCTACGAGCAGTACTTC
CSVTPITPQGNQLYEQYF
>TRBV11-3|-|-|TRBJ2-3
TGTGCCAGCAGCTCCTTAGCGGCTAGCACAGATACGCAGTATTTT
CASSSLAASTDTQYF
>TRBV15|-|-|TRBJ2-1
TGTGCCACCAGCAGAGCAACGGGCTACAATGAGCAGTTCTTC
CATSRATGYNEQFF
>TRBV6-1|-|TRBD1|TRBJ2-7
TGTGCCAGCAGAATAATTGGGACAGGGCCCTACGAGCAGTACTTC
CASRIIGTGPYEQYF
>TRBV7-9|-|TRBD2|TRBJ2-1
TGTGCCAGCAGCTCCCCTCTAGCGGGGAGGCCTAATGAGCAGTTCTTC
CASSSPLAGRPNEQFF
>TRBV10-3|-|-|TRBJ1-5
TGTGCCATCAGTGACAGGCCTGCTCCCTCTAGCAATCAGCCCCAGCATTTT
CAISDRPAPSSNQPQHF
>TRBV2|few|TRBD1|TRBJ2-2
TGTGCCAGCACCAGGGGGACGAACACCGGGGAGCTGTTTTTT
CASTRGTNTGELFF
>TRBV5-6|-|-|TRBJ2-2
TGTGCCAGCAGCACCGGCGTTTCCGGGGGCGGGGAGCTGTTTTTT
CASSTGVSGGGELFF
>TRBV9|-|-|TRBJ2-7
TGTGCCAGCAGCGTAGGCGGGGTTTCCTACGAGCAGTACTTC
CASSVGGVSYEQYF
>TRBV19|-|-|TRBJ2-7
TGTGCCAGTAGTCCCCATCCGGGGTCCCACGAGCAGTACTTC
CASSPHPGSHEQYF
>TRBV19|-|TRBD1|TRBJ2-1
TGTGCCAGTAGAAGTGGACAGGGCCGATACAATGAGCAGTTCTTC
CASRSGQGRYNEQFF
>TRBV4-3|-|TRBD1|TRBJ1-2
TGCGCCAGCAGCCAGCGACAGGGGGGAATCTATGGCTACACCTTC
CASSQRQGGIYGYTF
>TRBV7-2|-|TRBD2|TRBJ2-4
TGTGCCAGCAGCTTAGCGGGACTAGCGGCAAACATTCAGTACTTC
CASSLAGLAANIQYF
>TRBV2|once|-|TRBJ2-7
TGTGCCAGCAGTACCCCCGGGACAGGGTCCAGCGGGAGGTCCTACGAGCAGTACTTC
CASSTPGTGSSGRSYEQYF